The 20 T cell receptor beta chains presented below share a single source sample, sequenced in a study of PD-1 blockade in classical Hodgkin lymphoma. As for time point: cycle 4 day 1 (C4D1), after more than 5 weeks of nivolumab. Each patient's relapse followed autologous stem cell transplantation, and brentuximab vedotin exposure varied. Libraries were prepared by immunoSEQ multiplex PCR; TCRdb keeps only in-frame clonotypes and omits some of them. The sample carries around 20,000 clones, about 70% recorded once. This material consisted of peripheral blood mononuclear cells (PBMCs), taken before the fourth cycle of nivolumab. These receptors came from a human donor with classical Hodgkin lymphoma.

The chain carries TRBV6-1 and TRBJ2-7; D is uncertain. V dropped 2 bases and J dropped 3 bases, with 2 bases sitting between them. Per germline, CDR1 MNHNS and CDR2 SASEGT. The CDR3 runs to 11 residues. This chain's CDR3 is CASSELYEQYF. CDR3 bases: TGTGCCAGCAGTGAACTCTACGAGCAGTACTTC.

The rearrangement uses TRBV10-2 and TRBJ1-1, with a possible D match to TRBD1 (5 bases). Trimming removed 6 bases at V and 3 bases at J, with 20 bases between. There are 16 residues in the CDR3. Per germline, CDR1 WSHSY and CDR2 SAAADI. DNA for the CDR3: TGCGCCAGCAGCCCGGGACTCTCCGCGACATACACTGAAGCTTTCTTT. It is translated as CASSPGLSATYTEAFF.

This clone is medium-sized. This chain joins TRBV4-1 and TRBJ1-1, with D possibly matching TRBD1 (5 bases). The CDR3 is 14 residues long. V was cut by 4 bases and J by 3 bases, with 12 bases left in between. The V gene's germline CDR1 is MGHRA and CDR2 YSYEKL. In nucleotides, the CDR3 is TGCGCCAGCAGCCTAGCCAGGGTTGACACTGAAGCTTTCTTT. Translated, it gives CASSLARVDTEAFF.

The chain links TRBV23-1 to TRBJ1-5; TRBD1 agrees at 10 bases. TRBV23-1 is classed as an ORF, of uncertain function. V shed 0 bases, J shed 7 bases, and the junction held 9 bases outside the gene matches. This CDR3 has 17 amino acids. CDR3 DNA sequence: TGCGCCAGCAGTCAATCGAGGGACAGGGGCGCGAGACAGCCCCAGCATTTT. Protein: CASSQSRDRGARQPQHF.

The chain links TRBV5-6 to TRBJ2-1; TRBD2 aligns across 8 bases. The trim removed 3 bases at V and 3 bases at J, leaving 8 bases unmatched. Per germline, CDR1 SGHDT and CDR2 YYEEEE. The CDR3 length is 16 residues. The CDR3 bases are TGTGCCAGCAGCTCCGGGACTAGAGTCGTCTACAATGAGCAGTTCTTC. Translated: CASSSGTRVVYNEQFF.

V is TRBV7-2 and J is TRBJ2-2; weak D call: TRBD1 (5 bases). Trimming pared 3 bases from V and 0 bases from J, leaving 8 bases between. Germline V CDR1 and CDR2: SGHTA, FQGNSA. This CDR3 is 15 amino acids long. The CDR3 is CASSFQGPNTGELFF. CDR3 nucleotides: TGTGCCAGCAGCTTTCAGGGCCCGAACACCGGGGAGCTGTTTTTT.

The rearrangement joins TRBV18 to TRBJ2-3; no clear D gene. Trimming left V 5 bases short and J 5 bases short, with 11 bases between. Germline lookup yields CDR1 KGHSH and CDR2 LQKENI. The CDR3 contains 13 residues. CDR3 sequence: CASSILDGDTQYF. In nucleotides, the CDR3 is TGTGCCAGCTCAATCCTCGATGGAGATACGCAGTATTTT.

The chain couples TRBV7-2 to TRBJ2-1; unclear D gene. The CDR3 has 14 amino acids. Per the germline V gene, CDR1 is SGHTA and CDR2 is FQGNSA. V was clipped by 4 bases and J by 3 bases, with 10 bases between them. The chain's CDR3 is CASSSQLHYNEQFF. In DNA, the CDR3 is TGTGCCAGCAGCTCGCAGTTACACTACAATGAGCAGTTCTTC.

The CDR3 DNA reads TGTGCCAGCAGGATCTCAGGACAGGGCCGGGGCGAGCAGTACTTC. This gives the protein CASRISGQGRGEQYF. The V gene is TRBV28, the J gene TRBJ2-7, with 8 bases that match TRBD1. J gave up 6 bases and V 6 bases, and 13 bases lay outside the gene matches. This CDR3 spans 15 amino acids. CDR1 and CDR2 from the germline V gene are MDHEN and SYDVKM.

V and J are TRBV30 and TRBJ1-1; D is unclear. V lost 4 bases, J lost 7 bases, and 16 bases lay in between. Germline assignment: CDR1 GTSNPN and CDR2 SVGIG (reference sequence). This CDR3 is built from 13 residues. CDR3 in DNA: TGTGCCTGGACCGGCTGGGCTACCGATGAAGCTTTCTTT. Its translation: CAWTGWATDEAFF.

The chain couples TRBV15 to TRBJ2-5; D remains unclear. The CDR3 length is 13 residues. Per the germline V gene, CDR1 is LNHNV and CDR2 is YYDKDF (reference sequence). Between the trimmed V and J ends, which lost 0 bases and 10 bases, there was a span of 12 bases. The CDR3 loop reads CATSREPGFGQYF. In DNA form, the CDR3 reads TGTGCCACCAGCAGAGAGCCCGGGTTTGGCCAGTACTTC.

The V gene is TRBV7-6, the J gene TRBJ2-7; D unresolved. Germline loops: CDR1 SGHVS, CDR2 FNYEAQ. V shed 4 bases and J shed 6 bases, with 10 bases lying between them. This CDR3 spans 12 amino acids. The DNA for the CDR3 is TGTGCCAGCAGCTGGAGCATGTCCGAGCAGTACTTC. As protein: CASSWSMSEQYF.

V and J are TRBV28 and TRBJ1-3; a possible D gene is TRBD1 (5 bases). Trimming pared 3 bases from V and 6 bases from J, leaving 15 bases between. This CDR3 has 15 residues. Germline V lookup: CDR1 MDHEN, CDR2 SYDVKM. DNA of the CDR3: TGTGCCAGCAGTTTCAGCAGGGAGCCGCTAAACACCATATATTTT. Encoded protein: CASSFSREPLNTIYF. The complete variable domain, with remaining parts taken from reference TRBV28 and TRBJ1-3, reads DVKVTQSSRYLVKRTGEKVFLECVQDMDHENMFWYRQDPGLGLRLIYFSYDVKMKEKGDIPEGYSVSREKKERFSLILESASTNQTSMYLCASSFSREPLNTIYFGEGSWLTVV.

This rearrangement joins TRBV27 to TRBJ2-1; 12 nucleotides match TRBD1. The V gene end was trimmed by 6 bases and the J gene end by 9 bases; junction bases not matched to a gene: 6. The CDR3 spans 14 residues. From germline, CDR1 is MNHEY and CDR2 SMNVEV (reference sequence). In nucleotides, the CDR3 is TGTGCCAGCAGAAAGGGACAGGGGGCAGGTGAGCAGTTCTTC. This translates into CASRKGQGAGEQFF.

The chain couples TRBV7-2 to TRBJ2-7, with D perhaps matching TRBD2 (7 bases). This CDR3 has 15 amino acids. The germline gives CDR1 SGHTA, CDR2 FQGNSA. Trimming stripped 5 bases from V and 3 bases from J, with 17 bases between. The chain's CDR3 is CASSPSAGARYEQYF. As DNA, the CDR3 is TGTGCCAGCAGCCCCTCGGCGGGGGCCCGCTACGAGCAGTACTTC.

The chain is built from TRBV6-1 and TRBJ1-4, with TRBD1 matching 9 bases. V lost 1 base, J lost 8 bases, and 5 bases stayed unmatched. This CDR3 has 15 residues. Germline V gene lookup returns CDR1 MNHNS and CDR2 SASEGT. The CDR3 loop is CASSEEGQGIEKLFF. The CDR3 DNA reads TGTGCCAGCAGTGAAGAGGGACAGGGTATCGAAAAACTGTTTTTT.

This chain connects TRBV21-1 to TRBJ1-3; the DNA was not used to check the table's D call, TRBD1. TRBV21-1 is a listed pseudogene. This CDR3 contains 19 residues. The CDR3 sequence: CASSKAPDRLALAGNTIYF. CDR3 coding DNA: TGTGCCAGCAGCAAAGCGCCGGACAGGTTAGCGTTGGCGGGAAACACCATATATTTT.

The chain links TRBV5-1 to TRBJ1-5, with TRBD1 matching 7 bases. CDR1 SGHRS and CDR2 YFSETQ come from the germline V gene. This CDR3 is 15 amino acids long. V lost 2 bases, J lost 7 bases, and 9 bases stayed unmatched. The CDR3 bases are TGCGCCAGCAGCTTATCCGGGACAGAAAGCCAGCCCCAGCATTTT. Protein sequence: CASSLSGTESQPQHF.

The CDR3: CASSFAGTGRGYTF. Here the CDR3 DNA reads TGTGCCAGCAGCTTCGCCGGGACAGGAAGAGGCTACACCTTC. V gene TRBV7-2 combines with J gene TRBJ1-2, with 8 bases aligning to TRBD1. This CDR3 has 14 residues. CDR1 is SGHTA and CDR2 is FQGNSA in the germline V gene. Trimming took 3 bases from V and 8 from J; bases not matched to a gene: 8. The complete variable domain, with remaining parts taken from reference TRBV7-2 and TRBJ1-2, reads GAGVSQSPSNKVTEKGKDVELRCDPISGHTALYWYRQSLGQGLEFLIYFQGNSAPDKSGLPSDRFSAERTGGSVSTLTIQRTQQEDSAVYLCASSFAGTGRGYTFGSGTRLTVV.

The V call is TRBV18, the J call TRBJ2-3; possibly TRBD2 for D (5 bases). The CDR3 covers 15 residues. V was cut by 3 bases and J by 1 base, with 11 bases left in between. Germline V gives CDR1 KGHSH, CDR2 LQKENI. As DNA, the CDR3 is TGTGCCAGCTCACCCGAGGACTCGGGCACAGATACGCAGTATTTT. Translated: CASSPEDSGTDTQYF.